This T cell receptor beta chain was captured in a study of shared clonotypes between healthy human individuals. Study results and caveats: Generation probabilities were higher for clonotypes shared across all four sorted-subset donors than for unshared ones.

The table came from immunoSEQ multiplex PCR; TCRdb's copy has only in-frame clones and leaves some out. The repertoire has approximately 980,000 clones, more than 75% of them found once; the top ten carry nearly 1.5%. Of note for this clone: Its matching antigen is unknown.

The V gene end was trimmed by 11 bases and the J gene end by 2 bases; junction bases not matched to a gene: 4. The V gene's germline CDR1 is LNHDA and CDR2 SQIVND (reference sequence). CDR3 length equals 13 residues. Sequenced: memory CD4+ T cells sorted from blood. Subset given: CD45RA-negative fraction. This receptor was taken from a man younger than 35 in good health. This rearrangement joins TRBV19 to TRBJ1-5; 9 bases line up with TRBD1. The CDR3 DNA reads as TGTGCCGCAGGGGACAGGGGCAATCAGCCCCAGCATTTT. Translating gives CAAGDRGNQPQHF.